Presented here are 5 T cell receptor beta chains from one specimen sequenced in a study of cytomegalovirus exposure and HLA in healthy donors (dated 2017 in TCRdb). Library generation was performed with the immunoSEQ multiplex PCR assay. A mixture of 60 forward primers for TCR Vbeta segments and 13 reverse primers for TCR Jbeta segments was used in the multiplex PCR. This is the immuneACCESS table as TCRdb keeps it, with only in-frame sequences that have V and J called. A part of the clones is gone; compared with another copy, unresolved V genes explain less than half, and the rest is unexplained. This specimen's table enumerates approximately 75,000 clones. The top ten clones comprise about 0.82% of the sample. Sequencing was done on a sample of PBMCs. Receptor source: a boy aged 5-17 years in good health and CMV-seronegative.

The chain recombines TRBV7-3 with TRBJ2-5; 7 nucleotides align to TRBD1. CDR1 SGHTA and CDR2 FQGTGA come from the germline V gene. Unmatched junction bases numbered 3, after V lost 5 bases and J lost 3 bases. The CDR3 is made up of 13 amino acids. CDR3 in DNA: TGTGCCAGCAGCGCCGACAGGGAAGAGACCCAGTACTTC. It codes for CASSADREETQYF. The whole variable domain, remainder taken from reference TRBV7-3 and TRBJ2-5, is GAGVSQTPSNKVTEKGKYVELRCDPISGHTALYWYRQSLGQGPEFLIYFQGTGAADDSGLPNDRFFAVRPEGSVSTLKIQRTERGDSAVYLCASSADREETQYFGPGTRLLVL.

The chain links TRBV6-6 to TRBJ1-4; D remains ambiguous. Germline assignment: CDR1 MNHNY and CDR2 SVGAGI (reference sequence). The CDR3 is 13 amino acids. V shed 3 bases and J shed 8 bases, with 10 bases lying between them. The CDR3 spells CASSYRLEEKLFF. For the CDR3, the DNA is TGTGCCAGCAGTTATAGGTTGGAGGAAAAACTGTTTTTT.

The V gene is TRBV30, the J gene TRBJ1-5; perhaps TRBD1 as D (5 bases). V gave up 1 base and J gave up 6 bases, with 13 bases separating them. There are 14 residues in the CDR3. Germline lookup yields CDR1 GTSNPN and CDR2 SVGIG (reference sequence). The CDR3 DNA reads TGTGCCTGGAGTGAGACAGTTCGCAGTCAGCCCCAGCATTTT. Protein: CAWSETVRSQPQHF.

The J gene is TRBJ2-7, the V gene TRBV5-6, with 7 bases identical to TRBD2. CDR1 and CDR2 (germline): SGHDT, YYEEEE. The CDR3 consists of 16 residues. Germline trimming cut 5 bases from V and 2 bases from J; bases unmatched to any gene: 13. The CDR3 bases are TGTGCCAGCAGGCGGGTGGGGAGGGGACGGCCCTACGAGCAGTACTTC. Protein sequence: CASRRVGRGRPYEQYF.

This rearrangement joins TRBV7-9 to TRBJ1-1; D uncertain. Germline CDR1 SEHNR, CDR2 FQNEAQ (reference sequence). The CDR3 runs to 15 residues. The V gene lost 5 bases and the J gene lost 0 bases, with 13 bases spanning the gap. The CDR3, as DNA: TGTGCCAGCAGCCCGGCGGAAAGAATGAACACTGAAGCTTTCTTT. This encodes CASSPAERMNTEAFF.